Included here is one TCR beta chain sequence, with context. Its antigen is not known. The sample originates from a study of T cells in Graves' hyperthyroidism and ophthalmopathy. Study findings and constraints: A model using 13 V-J features told ophthalmopathy apart from stable hyperthyroidism. Ophthalmopathy was identified by the model a median around 6.3 months ahead of onset.

Authors of the study amplified TCR beta CDR3 regions from RNA transcripts. The primer set for the first-round RT-PCR of the TCR CDR3 was HTBI. One entry per CDR3 protein, called by TCRdb with MiXCR from the multiplex PCR reads. The data hold about 640,000 distinct CDR3 sequences, with around 21% observed a single time. The CDR3 contains 15 residues. Germline CDR1 and CDR2: DFQATT and SNEGSKA (reference sequence). Trimming took off 1 base at V and 2 bases at J, with 11 bases between the two ends. The source of this sequence is a man aged 30-40 years with Graves' ophthalmopathy. V and J are TRBV20-1 and TRBJ2-2; tentative D call: TRBD2 (5 bases). The source material was blood. The CDR3 DNA sequence: TGCAGTGCTAGAGGTGGGAGCCCCAACACCGGGGAGCTGTTTTTT. This encodes CSARGGSPNTGELFF.